These 29 T cell receptor beta chains came from one sample sequenced in a study of cytomegalovirus exposure and HLA in healthy donors. Produced via immunoSEQ multiplex PCR; TCRdb's table is partial and in-frame only. Among approximately 150,000 clones listed, just under 90% were seen once. What was sequenced was PBMCs. The receptor source for this set is a woman aged 25 to 39 in good health and CMV-seronegative.

The V and J genes are TRBV18 and TRBJ2-7; the match to TRBD2 covers 7 bases. The germline V gene has CDR1 KGHSH and CDR2 LQKENI. V was clipped by 0 bases and J by 3 bases; unmatched bases: 8. The CDR3 covers 16 residues. CDR3 DNA sequence: TGTGCCAGCTCACCACCCGGGACTATCGATATCTACGAGCAGTACTTC. This sequence encodes CASSPPGTIDIYEQYF.

The CDR3, as DNA: TGTGCCAGCAGTTTTGGCCCGGGTATGACTAATGAAAAACTGTTTTTT. Protein product: CASSFGPGMTNEKLFF. This chain uses TRBV27 with TRBJ1-4; D not certain. Germline assignment: CDR1 MNHEY and CDR2 SMNVEV (reference sequence). The V gene lost 3 bases and the J gene lost 2 bases, with 13 bases spanning the gap. The CDR3 extends over 16 amino acids.

The CDR3, as DNA: TGTGCCAGCAGTCCCGGGACAACTGGAAACACCATATATTTT. It encodes CASSPGTTGNTIYF. V usage is TRBV6-1 and J usage is TRBJ1-3, with D possibly matching TRBD1 (6 bases). Germline assignment: CDR1 MNHNS and CDR2 SASEGT. The CDR3 extends over 14 amino acids. The V and J ends lost 5 bases and 2 bases respectively, with 10 bases between them.

V and J are TRBV7-9 and TRBJ2-3, with D perhaps TRBD1 (6 bases). CDR1 is SEHNR, CDR2 FQNEAQ, per germline (reference sequence). CDR3 length: 16 amino acids. V was cut by 5 bases and J by 1 base, with 16 bases left in between. The CDR3 nucleotides are TGTGCCAGCAGCGCAAGGCTGGGGGCAGGCACAGATACGCAGTATTTT. This codes for CASSARLGAGTDTQYF.

The chain carries TRBV4-1 and TRBJ1-5, with D perhaps matching TRBD1 (5 bases). Trimming cost V 3 bases and J 0 bases, with 15 bases left between them. Germline V CDR1 and CDR2: MGHRA, YSYEKL. The CDR3 length is 17 residues. This chain's CDR3 is CASSHRVVEYSNQPQHF. As DNA, the CDR3 is TGCGCCAGCAGCCACAGGGTGGTGGAATATAGCAATCAGCCCCAGCATTTT.

The chain recombines TRBV27 with TRBJ2-3; 8 bases agree with TRBD2. This CDR3 has 14 residues. V lost 3 bases to trimming and J lost 2 bases; unmatched junction nucleotides: 1. Germline CDR1 MNHEY, CDR2 SMNVEV (reference sequence). The CDR3 sequence: CASSLGLDTDTQYF. CDR3 DNA sequence: TGTGCCAGCAGTTTGGGACTAGACACAGATACGCAGTATTTT.

The chain is built from TRBV4-1 and TRBJ2-7; no reliable D call. Trimming removed 0 bases at V and 1 base at J, with 10 bases between. There are 15 residues in the CDR3. Germline V gene data show CDR1 as MGHRA and CDR2 as YSYEKL. Here the CDR3 DNA reads TGCGCCAGCAGCCAAGATCGACTGCCATCCTACGAGCAGTACTTC. Amino acids: CASSQDRLPSYEQYF.

The V call is TRBV7-2, the J call TRBJ1-1; 7 bases match TRBD1. Trimming cost V 1 base and J 5 bases; bases outside gene matches: 4. This CDR3 region has 14 residues. CDR1 is SGHTA, CDR2 FQGNSA, per germline. The CDR3 coding sequence is TGTGCCAGCAGCTTAGGACAGGGAAAGACTGAAGCTTTCTTT. It is translated as CASSLGQGKTEAFF.

V is TRBV6-5 and J is TRBJ1-6; the D is unclear. CDR1 and CDR2 from the germline V gene are MNHEY and SVGAGI. V gave up 5 bases and J gave up 7 bases, with 9 bases separating them. The CDR3 consists of 13 residues. CDR3 sequence: CASSRRGNSPLHF. CDR3 DNA: TGTGCCAGCAGTCGAAGAGGAAATTCACCCCTCCACTTT.

The sample holds one count of this clone. The J gene is TRBJ2-1, the V gene TRBV7-6, with D unresolved. V was trimmed by 0 bases and J by 5 bases, leaving 8 bases between them. CDR3 length: 14 residues. CDR1 is SGHVS and CDR2 is FNYEAQ in the germline V gene. The chain's CDR3 is CASSLAQNNNEQFF. In nucleotides, the CDR3 is TGTGCCAGCAGCTTAGCACAGAATAACAATGAGCAGTTCTTC.

The CDR3, as DNA: TGTGCCAGCAGTGAAGCGCTTGGGGAGCGGGAGCAGTACTTC. The encoded protein is CASSEALGEREQYF. The chain recombines TRBV2 with TRBJ2-7, with a weak D call TRBD2 (5 bases). The CDR3 loop spans 14 amino acids. Germline CDR1 SNHLY, CDR2 FYNNEI. The V end lost 0 bases, the J end lost 7 bases, and 13 bases lay between the germline ends.

The CDR3 protein is CASSTRLSTDTQYF. CDR3 DNA: TGTGCCAGCAGCACCAGACTTAGCACAGATACGCAGTATTTT. The V gene is TRBV9, the J gene TRBJ2-3; D is unclear. The germline CDR1 and CDR2 sequences are SGDLS and YYNGEE. Trimming cost V 4 bases and J 0 bases, with 9 bases left between them. The CDR3 sequence is 14 residues long. The full variable domain, with the rest looked up from reference TRBV9 and TRBJ2-3, is DSGVTQTPKHLITATGQRVTLRCSPRSGDLSVYWYQQSLDQGLQFLIQYYNGEERAKGNILERFSAQQFPDLHSELNLSSLELGDSALYFCASSTRLSTDTQYFGPGTRLTVL.

DNA for the CDR3: TGTGCCAGCAGCCCAGGACAGGGGAACACTGAAGCTTTCTTT. Translation gives CASSPGQGNTEAFF. The chain recombines TRBV16 with TRBJ1-1; TRBD1 agrees at 8 bases. The CDR3 totals 14 residues. Germline CDR1 is KGHSY and CDR2 is FQNENV. After removal of 4 bases from V and 1 base from J, the junction contained 2 bases not matched to a gene.

The chain recombines TRBV4-2 with TRBJ1-5, with a weak D call TRBD1 (5 bases). CDR3 length: 15 residues. Germline CDR1 is LGHNA and CDR2 is YNFKEQ. V lost 0 bases and J 3 bases, leaving 9 bases between the germline ends. The DNA for the CDR3 is TGTGCCAGCAGCCAAGAGGGGGGGGACAATCAGCCCCAGCATTTT. As protein: CASSQEGGDNQPQHF.

The CDR3, as DNA: TGTGCCAGCTCCCCTCGGGAAGCCGGTTCACCCCTCCACTTT. It codes for CASSPREAGSPLHF. The chain combines TRBV18 with TRBJ1-6; no clear D. The V and J ends lost 6 bases and 9 bases respectively, with 15 bases between them. The germline V gene has CDR1 KGHSH and CDR2 LQKENI. This CDR3 has 14 residues.

J is TRBJ2-5 and V is TRBV5-6; no clear D. CDR1 is SGHDT and CDR2 is YYEEEE in the germline V gene. The CDR3 has 11 residues. The V and J ends lost 3 bases and 8 bases respectively, with 8 bases between them. The CDR3 region is CASSSDLTQYF. For the CDR3, the DNA is TGTGCCAGCAGCTCCGATCTAACCCAGTACTTC.

The V gene is TRBV2, the J gene TRBJ2-4; the D gene is possibly TRBD1 (7 bases). V lost 7 bases, J lost 5 bases, and 15 bases lay in between. This CDR3 has 14 residues. Germline lookup yields CDR1 SNHLY and CDR2 FYNNEI. The CDR3 sequence: CASMLQGEENIQYF. Written as DNA, the CDR3 is TGTGCCAGCATGCTCCAGGGGGAGGAAAACATTCAGTACTTC.

This sequence joins TRBV27 and TRBJ2-7, with D maybe TRBD2 (5 bases). In germline, CDR1 is MNHEY, CDR2 SMNVEV (reference sequence). This CDR3 region has 15 residues. The germline V and J ends were trimmed by 5 bases and 3 bases, with 17 bases remaining between them. CDR3 nucleotides: TGTGCCAGCAGTCCCATGTATGACTACATCTACGAGCAGTACTTC. It is translated as CASSPMYDYIYEQYF.

The rearrangement uses TRBV19 and TRBJ1-5, with D unresolved. The CDR3 totals 12 residues. CDR1 LNHDA and CDR2 SQIVND come from the germline V gene (reference sequence). The V end was cut by 10 bases, the J end by 0 bases, with 7 bases between. CDR3 residues: CATGRSNQPQHF. The CDR3 nucleotides read TGTGCCACGGGTCGTAGCAATCAGCCCCAGCATTTT.

The J gene is TRBJ2-5, the V gene TRBV7-2, with a possible D match to TRBD1 (6 bases). V was trimmed by 5 bases and J by 4 bases, leaving 20 bases between them. There are 16 residues in the CDR3. The V gene's germline CDR1 is SGHTA and CDR2 FQGNSA. CDR3 region: CASSPHRDTSPETQYF. The CDR3 DNA is TGTGCCAGCAGCCCCCACCGGGACACCTCGCCAGAGACCCAGTACTTC. Full variable domain (rest looked up from reference TRBV7-2 and TRBJ2-5): GAGVSQSPSNKVTEKGKDVELRCDPISGHTALYWYRQSLGQGLEFLIYFQGNSAPDKSGLPSDRFSAERTGGSVSTLTIQRTQQEDSAVYLCASSPHRDTSPETQYFGPGTRLLVL.

The genes are TRBV5-1 and TRBJ2-1; 7 bases fit TRBD2. J was trimmed by 7 bases and V by 3 bases; bases with no gene match: 7. Germline-derived CDR1 and CDR2 are SGHRS and YFSETQ. This CDR3 spans 14 amino acids. This chain's CDR3 is CASSSGGVGNEQFF. The CDR3 nucleotides read TGCGCCAGCAGCTCGGGGGGTGTCGGGAATGAGCAGTTCTTC.

The chain recombines TRBV19 with TRBJ1-2; possible D gene TRBD1, 5 bases. Trimming took 0 bases from V and 8 from J, leaving 7 bases between them. This CDR3 region has 12 residues. CDR1 is LNHDA, CDR2 SQIVND, per germline (reference sequence). The CDR3 reads CASSIDRAGYTF. The DNA of the CDR3 is TGTGCCAGTAGTATAGACAGGGCCGGCTACACCTTC.

The V call is TRBV4-1, the J call TRBJ2-2, with a weak D call TRBD1 (6 bases). CDR1 is MGHRA and CDR2 is YSYEKL in the germline V gene. The CDR3 loop spans 15 amino acids. V was pared by 6 bases and J by 3 bases, with 14 bases between. CDR3 amino acids: CASRDWTEDTGELFF. The CDR3 DNA is TGCGCCAGCAGAGACTGGACAGAGGACACCGGGGAGCTGTTTTTT.

The rearrangement joins TRBV5-6 to TRBJ1-1; the D gene is possibly TRBD1 (5 bases). V shed 3 bases and J shed 4 bases, with 13 bases lying between them. The germline CDR1 and CDR2 sequences are SGHDT and YYEEEE. This CDR3 spans 14 amino acids. The CDR3 region is CASSWTTGRTEAFF. For the CDR3, the DNA is TGTGCCAGCAGCTGGACAACAGGACGCACTGAAGCTTTCTTT.

The rearrangement joins TRBV27 to TRBJ2-5, with 11 bases that match TRBD1. This CDR3 is 15 amino acids long. Germline V gene sequence: CDR1 MNHEY, CDR2 SMNVEV (reference sequence). V dropped 3 bases and J dropped 5; count of bases not matched to a gene: 5. CDR3: CASSFQGDRGETQYF. CDR3 nucleotide sequence: TGTGCCAGCAGTTTCCAGGGGGACAGGGGGGAGACCCAGTACTTC.

This chain joins TRBV15 and TRBJ2-1; D is ambiguous. V was trimmed by 3 bases and J by 2 bases, leaving 8 bases between them. The germline gives CDR1 LNHNV, CDR2 YYDKDF (reference sequence). CDR3 size: 14 residues. The DNA of the CDR3 is TGTGCCACCAGCAGGTCCAGGCCCTACAATGAGCAGTTCTTC. Translating gives CATSRSRPYNEQFF.

The chain couples TRBV18 to TRBJ2-2; 7 positions agree with TRBD1. Germline CDR1 is KGHSH and CDR2 is LQKENI. The CDR3 contains 16 residues. With V trimmed by 2 bases and J by 4 bases, 7 bases remained unmatched. The CDR3, as DNA: TGTGCCAGCTCACCATCCACAGGGGCGATCACCGGGGAGCTGTTTTTT. It yields the protein CASSPSTGAITGELFF.

The chain carries TRBV5-1 and TRBJ2-7; TRBD1 agrees at 8 bases. V lost 4 bases and J lost 5; bases outside the gene matches: 8. The CDR3 length is 14 residues. CDR1 and CDR2 from the germline V gene are SGHRS and YFSETQ. The CDR3 is CASSLRQGFDEQYF. Written as DNA, the CDR3 is TGCGCCAGCAGCCTGAGACAGGGGTTCGACGAGCAGTACTTC.

V and J are TRBV5-4 and TRBJ1-2, with 7 bases aligning to TRBD1. The CDR3 spans 15 residues. The germline V gene encodes CDR1 SGHNT and CDR2 YYREEE (reference sequence). V was pared by 4 bases and J by 0 bases, with 6 bases of the junction left unmatched. The CDR3 nucleotides are TGTGCCAGCAGCCCCGGGACAGTCCCTAACTATGGCTACACCTTC. Translated, it gives CASSPGTVPNYGYTF.